This T cell receptor (beta chain) came from a study of technical replicates of blood from several donors. Profiled with immunoSEQ multiplex PCR; TCRdb holds only in-frame clones, not every one. Here the sample spans over 50,000 clones, about 87% being singletons. Specimen: PBMCs. The sequence came from a human donor in good health. Some clones in this sample may be carry-over from other donors' samples.

The CDR3 sequence is CASSPTGGHQPQHF. The CDR3 DNA is TGTGCCAGCAGCCCGACAGGGGGTCATCAGCCCCAGCATTTT. The chain has TRBV14 and TRBJ1-5; 9 nucleotides match TRBD1. Per the germline V gene, CDR1 is SGHDN and CDR2 is FVKESK. The CDR3 totals 14 residues. V shed 4 bases, J shed 5 bases, and the junction held 3 bases outside the gene matches.